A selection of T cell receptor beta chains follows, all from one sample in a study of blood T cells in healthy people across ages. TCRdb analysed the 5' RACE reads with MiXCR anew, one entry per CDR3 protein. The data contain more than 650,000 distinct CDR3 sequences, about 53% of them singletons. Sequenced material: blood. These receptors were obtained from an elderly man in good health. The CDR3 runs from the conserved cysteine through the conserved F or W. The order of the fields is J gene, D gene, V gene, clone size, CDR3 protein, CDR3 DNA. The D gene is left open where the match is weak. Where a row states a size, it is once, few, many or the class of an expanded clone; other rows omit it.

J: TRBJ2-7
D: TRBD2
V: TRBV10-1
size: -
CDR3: CASSEGLAGGHEQYF
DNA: TGCGCCAGCAGTGAAGGGCTAGCGGGAGGTCACGAGCAGTACTTC

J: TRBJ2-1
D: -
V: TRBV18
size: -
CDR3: CASSPLGTKYNEQFF
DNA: TGTGCCAGCTCACCACTCGGGACAAAATACAATGAGCAGTTCTTC

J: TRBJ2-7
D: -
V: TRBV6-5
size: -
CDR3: CASSYARANYEQYF
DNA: TGTGCCAGCAGTTACGCTAGAGCCAACTACGAGCAGTACTTC

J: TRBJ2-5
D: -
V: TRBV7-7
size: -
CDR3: CASSSGPAQETQYF
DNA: TGTGCCAGCAGCTCCGGGCCGGCCCAAGAGACCCAGTACTTC

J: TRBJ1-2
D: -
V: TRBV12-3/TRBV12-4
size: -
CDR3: CASSLILNYGYTF
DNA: TGTGCCAGCAGTTTAATCCTTAACTATGGCTACACCTTC

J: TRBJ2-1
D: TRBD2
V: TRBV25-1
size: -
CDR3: CASSRTSGDPKDEQFF
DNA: TGTGCCAGCAGTAGGACTAGCGGGGACCCTAAGGATGAGCAGTTCTTC

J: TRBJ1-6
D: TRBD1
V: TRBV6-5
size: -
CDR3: CACRRSSQGQDNSPLHF
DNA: TGTGCCTGCAGAAGATCCTCACAGGGGCAAGATAATTCACCCCTCCACTTT

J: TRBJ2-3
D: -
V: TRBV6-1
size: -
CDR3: CAAEHLANRYAYF
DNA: TGTGCCGCCGAACATCTAGCAAACAGATACGCGTATTTT

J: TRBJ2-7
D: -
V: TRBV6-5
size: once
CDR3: CASTGSRYEQYF
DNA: TGTGCCAGCACAGGGTCTCGGTACGAGCAGTACTTC

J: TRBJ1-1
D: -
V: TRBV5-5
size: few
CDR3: CASSGSMNTEAFF
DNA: TGTGCCAGCAGCGGGAGTATGAACACTGAAGCTTTCTTT

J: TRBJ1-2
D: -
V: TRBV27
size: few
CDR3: CASSSSLTAGYTF
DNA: TGTGCCAGCAGTTCGTCCTTGACTGCTGGCTACACCTTC

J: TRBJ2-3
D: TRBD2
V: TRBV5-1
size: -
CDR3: CASSPTSGHRYAYF
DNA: TGCGCCAGCAGCCCGACTAGCGGGCACAGATACGCGTATTTT

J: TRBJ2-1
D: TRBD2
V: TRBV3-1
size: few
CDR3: CASSREGGDNEQFF
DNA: TGTGCCAGCAGCCGGGAGGGTGGCGACAATGAGCAGTTCTTC

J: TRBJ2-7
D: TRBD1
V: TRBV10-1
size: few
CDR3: CASSEADRGDEQYF
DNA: TGCGCCAGCAGTGAGGCCGACAGGGGCGACGAGCAGTACTTC

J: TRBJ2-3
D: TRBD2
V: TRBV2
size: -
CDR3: CASRALAGGQDTQYF
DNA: TGTGCCAGCAGAGCTCTAGCGGGAGGCCAAGATACGCAGTATTTT

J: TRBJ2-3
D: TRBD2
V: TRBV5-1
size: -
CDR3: CASSGGLAGGAPSTDTQYF
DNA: TGCGCCAGCAGCGGGGGACTAGCGGGAGGAGCCCCTAGCACAGATACGCAGTATTTT

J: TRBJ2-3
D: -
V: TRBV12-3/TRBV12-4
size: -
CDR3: CASSWGRGQTDTQYF
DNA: TGTGCCAGCAGTTGGGGTCGGGGGCAGACAGATACGCAGTATTTT

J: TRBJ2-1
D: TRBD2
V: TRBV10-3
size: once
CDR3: CAIAGLVGVEQFF
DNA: TGTGCCATCGCGGGACTAGTGGGAGTGGAGCAGTTCTTC

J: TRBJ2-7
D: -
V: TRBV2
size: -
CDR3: CASTAIGPSYEQYF
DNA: TGTGCCAGCACCGCAATAGGGCCCTCCTACGAGCAGTACTTC

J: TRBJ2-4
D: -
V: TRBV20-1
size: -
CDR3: CSARDLRLSGRVSDIQYF
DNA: TGCAGTGCTAGAGATCTACGGTTATCTGGGCGAGTTTCGGACATTCAGTACTTC

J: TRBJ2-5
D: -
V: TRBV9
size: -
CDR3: CASSSPGGWETQYF
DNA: TGTGCCAGCAGCTCCCCCGGGGGCTGGGAGACCCAGTACTTC

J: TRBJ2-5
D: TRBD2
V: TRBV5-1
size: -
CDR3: CASSLASGEETQYF
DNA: TGCGCCAGCAGCTTGGCTAGCGGAGAAGAGACCCAGTACTTC

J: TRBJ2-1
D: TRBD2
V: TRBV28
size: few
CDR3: CASSPGGKGPNEQFF
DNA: TGTGCCAGCAGTCCCGGGGGGAAGGGCCCCAATGAGCAGTTCTTC

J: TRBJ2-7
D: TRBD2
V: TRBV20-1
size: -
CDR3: CSASLSTSGYEQYF
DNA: TGCAGTGCTAGCCTTTCGACTAGCGGCTACGAGCAGTACTTC

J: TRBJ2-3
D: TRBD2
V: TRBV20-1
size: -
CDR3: CSVLAQLTDTQYF
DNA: TGCAGTGTACTAGCGCAACTCACAGATACGCAGTATTTT

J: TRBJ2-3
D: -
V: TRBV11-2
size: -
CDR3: CASSLLVTHRCAYF
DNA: TGTGCCAGCAGCTTATTGGTTACACACAGATGCGCGTATTTT